A single sample gave rise to the 23 T cell receptor beta chains below, sequenced in a study of T-cell memory formation after mild COVID-19. TCRdb called the 5' RACE reads again in MiXCR, with one record for every CDR3 protein. The sample consists of roughly 89,000 distinct CDR3 sequences, more than 10% of them appearing once. Source material: PBMCs or a T cell subset sorted from them (not recorded which). These receptors were obtained from an adult woman who had mild COVID-19 (a few samples of this study predate the infection). Cell type and time point are not known.

This chain connects TRBV11-2 to TRBJ2-1; TRBD2 aligns across 12 bases. The CDR3 has 17 amino acids. With 5 bases clipped from V and 8 bases from J, the junction kept 13 bases outside the gene matches. CDR1 is SGHAT, CDR2 FQNNGV, per germline. The CDR3 loop is CASSPGLAGSLRYEQFF. The CDR3 DNA follows: TGTGCCAGCAGCCCAGGACTAGCGGGGTCCCTGCGGTATGAGCAGTTCTTC. Full variable domain (rest looked up from reference TRBV11-2 and TRBJ2-1): EAGVAQSPRYKIIEKRQSVAFWCNPISGHATLYWYQQILGQGPKLLIQFQNNGVVDDSQLPKDRFSAERLKGVDSTLKIQPAKLEDSAVYLCASSPGLAGSLRYEQFFGPGTRLTVL.

The chain uses TRBV7-8 and TRBJ1-1, with D perhaps matching TRBD1 (5 bases). Per germline, CDR1 SGHVS and CDR2 FQNEAQ. This CDR3 spans 16 amino acids. The V end lost 5 bases, the J end lost 6 bases, and 22 bases lay between the germline ends. The chain's CDR3 is CASSRSGRDGVSEAFF. CDR3 nucleotides: TGTGCCAGCAGCCGAAGTGGGAGGGACGGGGTGTCTGAAGCTTTCTTT.

V and J are TRBV12-3 or TRBV12-4 and TRBJ2-7; D is uncertain. The germline V and J ends were trimmed by 0 bases and 6 bases, with 6 bases remaining between them. The CDR3 consists of 12 residues. The DNA of the CDR3 is TGTGCCAGCAGTTTAGCCTTTGGCGAGCAGTACTTC. Encoded protein: CASSLAFGEQYF.

The sample holds a few counts of this clonotype. The J gene is TRBJ2-7, the V gene TRBV12-3 or TRBV12-4, with D perhaps matching TRBD1 or TRBD2 (6 bases each). V was cut by 1 base and J by 5 bases, with 9 bases left in between. The CDR3 covers 13 residues. CDR3 residues: CASSLVGGDEQYF. The CDR3 bases are TGTGCCAGCAGTTTAGTCGGGGGCGACGAGCAGTACTTC.

This clonotype was recorded many times. The V gene is TRBV7-9, the J gene TRBJ2-2; D gene unclear. Germline V CDR1 and CDR2: SEHNR, FQNEAQ (reference sequence). This CDR3 comprises 14 residues. The germline V and J ends were trimmed by 5 bases and 3 bases, with 10 bases remaining between them. CDR3 coding DNA: TGTGCCAGCAGCGTGGTAGAGTACACCGGGGAGCTGTTTTTT. This translates into CASSVVEYTGELFF.

At least ten counts were recorded for this clonotype. This chain joins TRBV5-1 and TRBJ2-7; a weak D match, TRBD2 (6 bases). In germline, CDR1 is SGHRS, CDR2 YFSETQ. The CDR3 extends over 14 amino acids. The ends were cut back, 1 base at V and 7 bases at J, with 15 bases in the middle. The CDR3 loop is CASSLPWGLGEQYF. Here the CDR3 DNA reads TGCGCCAGCAGCTTGCCGTGGGGACTCGGGGAGCAGTACTTC.

This clonotype was seen a handful of times. The chain links TRBV7-6 to TRBJ1-1; 7 nucleotides agree with TRBD1. CDR3 length: 15 residues. CDR1 SGHVS and CDR2 FNYEAQ come from the germline V gene. J lost 2 bases, V lost 1 base, and 4 bases had no gene match. As DNA, the CDR3 is TGTGCCAGCAGCTTAGGCCAGGGGGGTAACACTGAAGCTTTCTTT. It specifies CASSLGQGGNTEAFF.

This clonotype was observed a few times. The V and J genes are TRBV12-3 or TRBV12-4 and TRBJ1-5; D gene unclear. V was trimmed by 3 bases and J by 5 bases, leaving 11 bases between them. The CDR3 has 14 amino acids. The CDR3 spells CASSFGLVDQPQHF. In nucleotides, the CDR3 is TGTGCCAGCAGTTTCGGGTTAGTCGATCAGCCCCAGCATTTT.

This clonotype occurred a few times. The chain carries TRBV6-5 and TRBJ2-6; tentative D call: TRBD2 (6 bases). This CDR3 is built from 13 residues. The V gene lost 9 bases and the J gene lost 2 bases, with 8 bases spanning the gap. CDR1 MNHEY and CDR2 SVGAGI come from the germline V gene. The DNA for the CDR3 is TGTGCCAGTGGAGGGCCTGGGGCCAACGTCCTGACTTTC. This sequence encodes CASGGPGANVLTF.

The chain couples TRBV30 to TRBJ2-7; tentative D call: TRBD2 (6 bases). The germline V gene encodes CDR1 GTSNPN and CDR2 SVGIG (reference sequence). Trimming pared 1 base from V and 0 bases from J, leaving 10 bases between. CDR3 length: 14 residues. CDR3 DNA sequence: TGTGCCTGGAGTGCGGGGGTGGGCTCCTACGAGCAGTACTTC. Translating it yields CAWSAGVGSYEQYF.

For the CDR3, the DNA is TGTGCCAGCAGCCCCTCAGGACTCGCTGAAGCTTTCTTT. Protein sequence: CASSPSGLAEAFF. This chain connects TRBV3-1 to TRBJ1-1; D is uncertain. The V and J ends lost 4 bases and 6 bases respectively, with 12 bases between them. Germline-derived CDR1 and CDR2 are LGHDT and YNNKEL (reference sequence). This CDR3 is 13 amino acids long. Looking up the rest from reference TRBV3-1 and TRBJ1-1 gives the full variable domain: DTAVSQTPKYLVTQMGNDKSIKCEQNLGHDTMYWYKQDSKKFLKIMFSYNNKELIINETVPNRFSPKSPDKAHLNLHINSLELGDSAVYFCASSPSGLAEAFFGQGTRLTVV.

This clonotype was recorded a few times. The chain has TRBV7-6 and TRBJ2-2; no firm D call. Germline V lookup: CDR1 SGHVS, CDR2 FNYEAQ. CDR3 length equals 13 residues. V dropped 4 bases and J dropped 5 bases, with 8 bases sitting between them. CDR3 sequence reads: CASSYLATGELFF. Here the CDR3 DNA reads TGTGCCAGCAGCTACCTGGCAACCGGGGAGCTGTTTTTT. The complete variable domain, with remaining parts taken from reference TRBV7-6 and TRBJ2-2, reads GAGVSQSPRYKVTKRGQDVALRCDPISGHVSLYWYRQALGQGPEFLTYFNYEAQQDKSGLPNDRFSAERPEGSISTLTIQRTEQRDSAMYRCASSYLATGELFFGEGSRLTVL.

This clonotype was seen only a few times. This chain uses TRBV5-6 with TRBJ1-1; D is undetermined. V lost 2 bases, J lost 5 bases, and 13 bases lay in between. The germline CDR1 and CDR2 sequences are SGHDT and YYEEEE. This CDR3 region has 14 residues. CDR3 DNA: TGTGCCAGCAGCTTTGGTTACGGTGGGACTGAAGCTTTCTTT. It yields the protein CASSFGYGGTEAFF. The whole variable domain, remainder taken from reference TRBV5-6 and TRBJ1-1, is DAGVTQSPTHLIKTRGQQVTLRCSPKSGHDTVSWYQQALGQGPQFIFQYYEEEERQRGNFPDRFSGHQFPNYSSELNVNALLLGDSALYLCASSFGYGGTEAFFGQGTRLTVV.

V and J are TRBV27 and TRBJ2-1, with 7 bases matching TRBD2. The ends lost 1 base at V and 10 bases at J; junction bases unmatched: 7. This CDR3 is built from 14 residues. The germline V gene encodes CDR1 MNHEY and CDR2 SMNVEV (reference sequence). The CDR3 loop reads CASSLWTSDEEQFF. The DNA for the CDR3 is TGTGCCAGCAGTTTATGGACTAGTGATGAGGAGCAGTTCTTC.

The chain combines TRBV7-9 with TRBJ2-7; 11 nucleotides line up with TRBD2. This CDR3 is built from 16 residues. The V gene's germline CDR1 is SEHNR and CDR2 FQNEAQ (reference sequence). Trimming at V came to 3 bases and at J to 1 base, leaving 5 bases not matched to a gene. The CDR3: CASSLDTSGSSYEQYF. The CDR3 DNA reads TGTGCCAGCAGCTTGGATACTAGCGGGAGTTCCTACGAGCAGTACTTC.

The V call is TRBV7-9, the J call TRBJ2-1; a possible D gene is TRBD2 (5 bases). The V gene's germline CDR1 is SEHNR and CDR2 FQNEAQ (reference sequence). Between the trimmed V and J ends, which lost 0 bases and 9 bases, there was a span of 18 bases. The CDR3 totals 16 residues. The CDR3 sequence is CASSLARVAGEFEQFF. The DNA for the CDR3 is TGTGCCAGCAGCTTAGCGAGGGTGGCCGGCGAATTTGAGCAGTTCTTC.

The rearrangement uses TRBV28 and TRBJ2-2; 10 positions match TRBD2. Germline trimming cut 1 base from V and 3 bases from J; bases unmatched to any gene: 2. Per the germline V gene, CDR1 is MDHEN and CDR2 is SYDVKM. The CDR3 is 16 amino acids. CDR3 sequence reads: CASSLFGTSDTGELFF. The CDR3 DNA sequence: TGTGCCAGCAGTTTATTCGGGACTAGCGACACCGGGGAGCTGTTTTTT.

This clonotype has only a few counts. The chain recombines TRBV4-3 with TRBJ1-1, with D perhaps matching TRBD1 (6 bases). V shed 0 bases and J shed 10 bases, with 21 bases lying between them. In germline, CDR1 is LGHNA, CDR2 YSLEER. The CDR3 extends over 16 amino acids. The CDR3 is CASSQDMGGPDAGAFF. CDR3 in DNA: TGCGCCAGCAGCCAAGATATGGGGGGCCCTGATGCTGGAGCTTTCTTT.

The J gene is TRBJ2-1, the V gene TRBV7-9, with D perhaps matching TRBD1 (5 bases). Per germline, CDR1 SEHNR and CDR2 FQNEAQ (reference sequence). The CDR3 extends over 14 amino acids. V shed 6 bases and J shed 5 bases, with 14 bases lying between them. The CDR3 DNA is TGTGCCAGCAGGGGGCCAGGGCCCCACAATGAGCAGTTCTTC. Amino acids: CASRGPGPHNEQFF.

The chain employs TRBV13 and TRBJ2-3; 13 bases align to TRBD2. Germline CDR1 and CDR2: PRHDT and FYEKMQ (reference sequence). Germline trimming cut 0 bases from V and 2 bases from J; bases unmatched to any gene: 2. This CDR3 has 17 amino acids. For the CDR3, the DNA is TGTGCCAGCAGCTTAGGGGGACTAGCGGGATTCACAGATACGCAGTATTTT. It translates to CASSLGGLAGFTDTQYF.

This clonotype was recorded at least ten times. This chain connects TRBV20-1 to TRBJ2-2; D not resolved. V was pared by 5 bases and J by 0 bases, with 10 bases between. The germline V gene has CDR1 DFQATT and CDR2 SNEGSKA (reference sequence). The CDR3 consists of 14 residues. The chain's CDR3 is CSALRDANTGELFF. CDR3 DNA: TGCAGTGCTCTCAGAGACGCGAACACCGGGGAGCTGTTTTTT.

The V call is TRBV7-9, the J call TRBJ1-1; maybe TRBD1 (5 bases). The CDR3 is 13 residues long. Trimming removed 8 bases from V and 0 bases from J, with 10 bases in between. Germline lookup yields CDR1 SEHNR and CDR2 FQNEAQ (reference sequence). The CDR3 DNA sequence: TGTGCCAGCCAACAGGTTATGAACACTGAAGCTTTCTTT. This encodes CASQQVMNTEAFF.

This clonotype occurred a few times. The rearrangement joins TRBV15 to TRBJ2-5; no clear D gene. The CDR3 runs to 11 residues. Germline CDR1 reads LNHNV; CDR2 reads YYDKDF (reference sequence). The V end was cut by 5 bases, the J end by 5 bases, with 6 bases between. CDR3 loop: CATSSRETQYF. The CDR3 region has the DNA TGTGCCACCAGCTCTCGGGAGACCCAGTACTTC.